The source of this T cell receptor beta chain is a study of graft-versus-host responses after intestinal transplantation. General study results and limits: There was an association between peak levels of circulating GvH clones and early post-transplant HvG declines.

Trimming removed 2 bases from V and 4 bases from J; junction bases left unmatched: 5. The germline CDR1 and CDR2 sequences are SEHNR and FQNEAQ (reference sequence). The CDR3 has 16 residues. Assay used: immunoSEQ multiplex PCR; TCRdb lists only in-frame clones, some missing. The sample yields about 86,000 clones, around 89% seen once. On this clone: Its antigen is currently unknown.

This clonotype originated in a human donor who was the organ donor for an intestinal transplant. The rearrangement joins TRBV7-9 to TRBJ2-1; 10 bases are a match to TRBD2. The sequences come from unstimulated CD4+ T cells sorted from spleen or lymph node cells, collected before transplant. The CDR3 region has the DNA TGTGCCAGCAGCTTAATCACTAGCGGGATGTACAATGAGCAGTTCTTC. This encodes CASSLITSGMYNEQFF.